Described below is a single TCR beta chain sequence and its context. Its antigen is currently not known. No much larger clone is present one base from it, and per-base qualities are unavailable. Library method: the immunoSEQ multiplex PCR assay. DNA from the cultured and isolated CD4+ T cells underwent TCR beta CDR3 sequencing. For the original study's pipeline: Non-productive TCR sequences were discarded, and reads were trimmed to the CDR3 region, with only CDR3s of 7 or more amino acids retained. The MANAFEST web app was used to identify antigen-specific clonotypes by comparing expansion in peptide wells with expansion in reference cultures. For clones to be considered positive, expansion at FDR<0.05 versus reference and all other wells, an odds ratio above 5, and a frequency above 0.1% in two replicate wells were required. A clonotype was defined as cross-reactive if the clonotype was significantly expanded both in SARS-CoV-2 spike wells and in at least one common cold coronavirus spike condition. Using the stringdist R package, CDR3 similarity was measured by Levenshtein distance, and unrooted trees were constructed with ape in R 3.6.1. The immuneACCESS repertoire file appears here via TCRdb, limited to in-frame rearrangements. These files lack a portion of the clones; in checked studies, under half of the deficit traces to unresolved V genes, and the cause of the others is not known. V, J and clone size derive from that table, while D and trimming were established from the DNA sequence. The sample records roughly 36,000 clones, 65% to 85% of which are singletons. 3% of the sample comes from the top ten.

Relative to germline, V is 4 bases shorter and J is 2 bases shorter, with 28 bases between their ends. Based on the germline V gene, the CDR1 and CDR2 sequences are MDHEN and SYDVKM. Taken from cysteine to phenylalanine, the CDR3 has 20 residues. Only CDR3 DNA is held: 60 bases, read in frame from base 1. The data were taken from a study of vaccination effects on CD4 cells after COVID-19 (dated by TCRdb to the early 2020s). In terms of the full investigation: In the ViraFEST assay, PBMC were stimulated with viral peptide pools, and TCR sequencing was then used to find antigen-specific CD4+ T cell clonotypes based on their expansion. Two doses of either the BNT162b2 or the mRNA-1273 mRNA SARS-CoV-2 vaccine were administered to participants. Each well held 2 million to 2.5 million PBMC cultured in IMDM containing approximately 5.2% human AB serum, roughly 9.6 IU/ml IL-2 and gentamicin, along with roughly 10 ug/ml peptides. SARS-CoV-2 spike-specific CD4+ TCR repertoires were compared before and after mRNA vaccination in COVID-19 convalescent patients and in infection-naive vaccine recipients. The full study included 9 to 10 COVID-19 convalescent patients and several SARS-CoV-2-naive healthy vaccine recipients. In the study, cultures from other donors were sequenced using the Oncomine TCR Beta short-read assay on an Illumina iSeq 100. Overall study results and their limits: Only a small number of convalescent patients were included, and no early post-infection timepoints were available, which limited the study. In healthy vaccine recipients, vaccine-induced clones were almost all SARS-CoV-2 mono-reactive, with only 1 of 255 cross-reactive with common cold coronaviruses. At late post-vaccination timepoints, both infection-induced and vaccine-induced clones showed marked clonal contraction, consistent with waning T cell responses.

After approximately 11 days of culture, CD4+ T cells were isolated with the EasySep CD4+ T cell isolation kit. The absence of prior SARS-CoV-2 infection in healthy vaccine recipients was confirmed by negative nucleocapsid antibodies before and after vaccination. Half of the culture medium was replaced with fresh IL-2-containing medium on days 3 and 7. Unless otherwise noted, each peptide stimulation condition was cultured in triplicate wells. PBMC were separated from whole blood using Ficoll-Paque Plus gradient centrifugation and were then either cryopreserved at -140C or used fresh. The QIAamp micro DNA kit was used to extract genomic DNA from the cultured CD4+ T cells.

The material was CD4+ T cells from PBMCs cultured without peptide, obtained before COVID-19 vaccination. The TCR was taken from a human donor who received a COVID-19 vaccine. The chain joins TRBV28 to TRBJ2-3; a tentative D call is TRBD2 (6 bases match). The DNA sequence follows: TGTGCCAGCAGTTCCCAGGGTAGCGGCCTCTCGAAGGGAAACACAGATACGCAGTATTTT. Translated, this gives CASSSQGSGLSKGNTDTQYF.